These 27 T cell receptor beta chains were sequenced from one sample in a study of cytomegalovirus exposure and HLA in healthy donors. Primers included in the PCR were 60 Vbeta and 13 Jbeta primers. Libraries were prepared by immunoSEQ multiplex PCR; TCRdb keeps only in-frame clonotypes and omits some of them. Of roughly 170,000 clones listed, about 80% were seen once; the top ten hold 6% to 7.5%. Source material: PBMCs. The receptors shown here come from a man aged 25-45 years in good health and CMV-seropositive.

The chain couples TRBV5-1 to TRBJ1-3; D is undetermined. CDR3 length equals 13 residues. The V and J ends lost 4 bases and 0 bases respectively, with 5 bases between them. Germline CDR1 and CDR2: SGHRS and YFSETQ. The CDR3 loop is CASSQISGNTIYF. In DNA, the CDR3 is TGCGCCAGCAGCCAGATCTCTGGAAACACCATATATTTT.

The V and J genes are TRBV7-9 and TRBJ2-1; possibly TRBD2 for D (6 bases). The germline V gene encodes CDR1 SEHNR and CDR2 FQNEAQ (reference sequence). The CDR3 covers 14 residues. V dropped 5 bases and J dropped 4 bases, with 12 bases sitting between them. The CDR3 region is CASSPRGQYNEQFF. The CDR3 nucleotides read TGTGCCAGCAGCCCGCGGGGTCAGTACAATGAGCAGTTCTTC.

This chain links TRBV6-5 with TRBJ2-7; possibly TRBD2 for D (5 bases). CDR3 size: 14 residues. CDR1 is MNHEY and CDR2 is SVGAGI in the germline V gene. Trimming took off 2 bases at V and 6 bases at J, with 14 bases between the two ends. CDR3 protein: CASSYGGEVPEQYF. The CDR3 DNA reads TGTGCCAGCAGTTACGGAGGAGAGGTCCCCGAGCAGTACTTC.

The gene calls are TRBV29-1 and TRBJ1-1; TRBD1 might be the D (5 bases). Per germline, CDR1 SQVTM and CDR2 ANQGSEA. There are 13 residues in the CDR3. Trimming took off 6 bases at V and 4 bases at J, with 15 bases between the two ends. CDR3 protein: CSVAGTTLTEAFF. CDR3 DNA: TGCAGCGTGGCCGGGACTACACTCACTGAAGCTTTCTTT.

This rearrangement joins TRBV4-2 to TRBJ2-7; TRBD2 agrees at 12 bases. V was clipped by 0 bases and J by 5 bases; unmatched bases: 8. The V gene's germline CDR1 is LGHNA and CDR2 YNFKEQ. The CDR3 has 17 residues. The DNA for the CDR3 is TGTGCCAGCAGCCAAGAGTTGACTAGCGGGGGTCTTGACGAGCAGTACTTC. Translation: CASSQELTSGGLDEQYF.

V and J are TRBV5-4 and TRBJ1-1, with a weak D call TRBD1 (6 bases). The germline V gene has CDR1 SGHNT and CDR2 YYREEE (reference sequence). The germline V and J ends were trimmed by 3 bases and 5 bases, with 20 bases remaining between them. The CDR3 loop spans 16 amino acids. In DNA form, the CDR3 reads TGTGCCAGCAGCTCGTCGTATCGGGGGGCGCAAACTGAAGCTTTCTTT. This sequence encodes CASSSSYRGAQTEAFF. Together with reference TRBV5-4 and TRBJ1-1, the CDR3 gives the full variable domain: ETGVTQSPTHLIKTRGQQVTLRCSSQSGHNTVSWYQQALGQGPQFIFQYYREEENGRGNFPPRFSGLQFPNYSSELNVNALELDDSALYLCASSSSYRGAQTEAFFGQGTRLTVV.

The CDR3 region is CASSKEDRLEYGYTF. The CDR3 nucleotides are TGTGCCAGCAGCAAAGAGGACAGGCTAGAGTATGGCTACACCTTC. The gene calls are TRBV21-1 and TRBJ1-2; the D call in the table, TRBD1, was not verified against the DNA. TRBV21-1 constitutes a pseudogene. The CDR3 is made up of 15 amino acids.

The V gene is TRBV6-6, the J gene TRBJ2-5; 9 bases fit TRBD2. Germline CDR1 and CDR2: MNHNY and SVGAGI (reference sequence). Trimming removed 8 bases from V and 2 bases from J; junction bases left unmatched: 3. The CDR3 loop spans 13 amino acids. This CDR3 is CASQRGEQETQYF. The CDR3 DNA is TGTGCCAGCCAGCGGGGGGAACAAGAGACCCAGTACTTC.

This clone showed up just a few times. The chain recombines TRBV2 with TRBJ2-5, with D unclear. V was shortened by 5 bases and J by 1 base, with 14 bases between the two germline ends. CDR1 is SNHLY and CDR2 is FYNNEI in the germline V gene. The CDR3 sequence is 15 residues long. The CDR3 region is CASSQTGAPQETQYF. Here the CDR3 DNA reads TGTGCCAGCAGTCAGACTGGCGCTCCCCAAGAGACCCAGTACTTC.

The gene calls are TRBV12-5 and TRBJ2-4; 7 bases match TRBD1. This CDR3 is built from 19 residues. Germline lookup yields CDR1 LGHNT and CDR2 FRNRAP. Trimming took 0 bases from V and 0 from J; bases not matched to a gene: 11. CDR3 nucleotide sequence: TGTGCTAGTGGTTTGGTTCGCGAACAGGGGATCTTAGCCAAAAACATTCAGTACTTC. This gives the protein CASGLVREQGILAKNIQYF. The full variable domain, its missing parts supplied by reference TRBV12-5 and TRBJ2-4, is DARVTQTPRHKVTEMGQEVTMRCQPILGHNTVFWYRQTMMQGLELLAYFRNRAPLDDSGMPKDRFSAEMPDATLATLKIQPSEPRDSAVYFCASGLVREQGILAKNIQYFGAGTRLSVL.

The rearrangement joins TRBV19 to TRBJ1-5; 9 bases agree with TRBD1. Germline lookup yields CDR1 LNHDA and CDR2 SQIVND (reference sequence). CDR3 length equals 16 residues. V shed 7 bases, J shed 0 bases, and the junction held 7 bases outside the gene matches. The CDR3 region has the DNA TGTGCCAGTACGGGACAGGGAATTTATAGCAATCAGCCCCAGCATTTT. It translates to CASTGQGIYSNQPQHF.

The chain joins TRBV18 to TRBJ1-6; D is possibly TRBD1 (6 bases). From germline, CDR1 is KGHSH and CDR2 LQKENI. Trimming took 7 bases from V and 6 from J, leaving 13 bases between them. CDR3 size: 14 residues. The CDR3 sequence is CASFPTGINSPLHF. The CDR3 DNA reads TGTGCCAGCTTCCCGACAGGCATTAATTCACCCCTCCACTTT.

The chain carries TRBV5-4 and TRBJ2-7; possible D gene TRBD1, 5 bases. V lost 2 bases and J 3 bases, leaving 12 bases between the germline ends. There are 14 residues in the CDR3. The V gene's germline CDR1 is SGHNT and CDR2 YYREEE (reference sequence). The CDR3 protein is CASSFLTGGYEQYF. For the CDR3, the DNA is TGTGCCAGCAGCTTCCTTACAGGCGGCTACGAGCAGTACTTC.

Here the CDR3 reads CASSEPGQGGIWGNQPQHF. The CDR3 DNA is TGTGCCAGCAGTGAGCCGGGACAGGGGGGAATTTGGGGCAATCAGCCCCAGCATTTT. V and J are TRBV6-1 and TRBJ1-5; 11 positions match TRBD1. Germline trimming cut 3 bases from V and 2 bases from J; bases unmatched to any gene: 12. Germline-derived CDR1 and CDR2 are MNHNS and SASEGT. The CDR3 runs 19 residues.

CDR3 sequence (DNA): TGTGCCAGTAGTTGGGACAGGGGTGGCAATCAGCCCCAGCATTTT. Its translation: CASSWDRGGNQPQHF. The chain is built from TRBV19 and TRBJ1-5; 10 nucleotides agree with TRBD1. Per the germline V gene, CDR1 is LNHDA and CDR2 is SQIVND (reference sequence). The junction had 3 bases not matched to a gene; V was cut back by 5 bases and J by 2 bases. The CDR3 spans 15 residues.

The V and J genes are TRBV5-1 and TRBJ2-7; 7 nucleotides match TRBD2. The CDR3 has 17 residues. In germline, CDR1 is SGHRS, CDR2 YFSETQ. V was pared by 1 base and J by 0 bases, with 10 bases of the junction left unmatched. CDR3 sequence: CASSLWASGMSSYEQYF. For the CDR3, the DNA is TGCGCCAGCAGCTTGTGGGCTAGCGGTATGAGCTCCTACGAGCAGTACTTC. Combining the CDR3 with reference TRBV5-1 and TRBJ2-7 gives the whole variable domain KAGVTQTPRYLIKTRGQQVTLSCSPISGHRSVSWYQQTPGQGLQFLFEYFSETQRNKGNFPGRFSGRQFSNSRSEMNVSTLELGDSALYLCASSLWASGMSSYEQYFGPGTRLTVT.

Only one count was recorded for this clone. The V gene is TRBV6-5, the J gene TRBJ1-1; D is undetermined. The CDR3 spans 14 residues. The germline gives CDR1 MNHEY, CDR2 SVGAGI. Trimming took off 6 bases at V and 2 bases at J, with 13 bases between the two ends. The CDR3 bases are TGTGCCAGCAGCTGGGCAAAGAGAAACACTGAAGCTTTCTTT. Protein: CASSWAKRNTEAFF.

This clone was observed a few times. The V gene is TRBV9, the J gene TRBJ1-2, with a weak D call TRBD1 (6 bases). Germline V gene lookup returns CDR1 SGDLS and CDR2 YYNGEE. There are 14 residues in the CDR3. The V end was cut by 0 bases, the J end by 7 bases, with 13 bases between. The CDR3 sequence is CASSVGGGTTGYTF. The CDR3 nucleotides read TGTGCCAGCAGCGTAGGGGGGGGGACAACTGGCTACACCTTC.

The chain employs TRBV5-4 and TRBJ2-7, with TRBD2 matching over 11 bases. With 4 bases clipped from V and 0 bases from J, the junction kept 9 bases outside the gene matches. Germline loops: CDR1 SGHNT, CDR2 YYREEE (reference sequence). The CDR3 spans 17 residues. The CDR3, as DNA: TGTGCCAGCAGCAGCCCGGCTAGCGGGGGGATCTCCTACGAGCAGTACTTC. It specifies CASSSPASGGISYEQYF.

The rearrangement joins TRBV11-3 to TRBJ1-5; TRBD1 agrees at 9 bases. The CDR3 is 16 residues long. After removal of 3 bases from V and 2 bases from J, the junction contained 5 bases not matched to a gene. CDR1 and CDR2 from the germline V gene are SGHNT and YENEEA. The CDR3: CASSFPGQGGNQPQHF. DNA for the CDR3: TGTGCCAGCAGCTTTCCGGGACAGGGTGGCAATCAGCCCCAGCATTTT. Complete variable domain (other parts from reference TRBV11-3 and TRBJ1-5): EAGVVQSPRYKIIEKKQPVAFWCNPISGHNTLYWYLQNLGQGPELLIRYENEEAVDDSQLPKDRFSAERLKGVDSTLKIQPAELGDSAVYLCASSFPGQGGNQPQHFGDGTRLSIL.

The rearrangement links TRBV28 to TRBJ1-2, with a weak D call TRBD1 (6 bases). Trimming removed 4 bases at V and 1 base at J, with 7 bases between. Germline loops: CDR1 MDHEN, CDR2 SYDVKM. The CDR3 has 13 residues. CDR3 sequence reads: CASSYRVNYGYTF. The CDR3 DNA reads TGTGCCAGCAGTTACAGGGTTAACTATGGCTACACCTTC.

The gene calls are TRBV18 and TRBJ1-1, with a tentative D call TRBD1 (5 bases). From germline, CDR1 is KGHSH and CDR2 LQKENI. This CDR3 comprises 12 residues. Trimming cost V 6 bases and J 7 bases, with 12 bases left between them. The CDR3 DNA reads TGTGCCAGCTCTGTCGACAGAAGTGAAGCTTTCTTT. This codes for CASSVDRSEAFF.

Concerning this clone: This sample also contains other DNA sequences that code for the same CDR3. The chain is built from TRBV5-1 and TRBJ2-7; a possible D gene is TRBD1 (6 bases). V gave up 2 bases and J gave up 1 base, with 7 bases separating them. The CDR3 has 13 amino acids. The germline V gene encodes CDR1 SGHRS and CDR2 YFSETQ. In DNA, the CDR3 is TGCGCCAGCAGCTTAACAGGGTCCTACGAGCAGTACTTC. Translation gives CASSLTGSYEQYF.

The V gene is TRBV6-1, the J gene TRBJ1-5; the D gene is possibly TRBD1 (6 bases). Trimming left V 7 bases short and J 0 bases short, with 13 bases between. Germline CDR1 reads MNHNS; CDR2 reads SASEGT. There are 15 residues in the CDR3. DNA of the CDR3: TGTGCCAGCACTAGACCAGGGGATAGCAATCAGCCCCAGCATTTT. Protein: CASTRPGDSNQPQHF.

The V and J genes are TRBV18 and TRBJ2-5; 7 bases are shared with TRBD1. J lost 5 bases, V lost 5 bases, and 11 bases had no gene match. The CDR3 length is 15 residues. The germline V gene has CDR1 KGHSH and CDR2 LQKENI. The CDR3 loop reads CASSASGTVGETQYF. For the CDR3, the DNA is TGTGCCAGCTCAGCATCGGGGACAGTCGGGGAGACCCAGTACTTC.

In this sample, this clone turned up once. J is TRBJ1-1 and V is TRBV6-6; the match to TRBD1 covers 7 bases. The CDR3 is made up of 16 amino acids. V trimming: 6 bases; J trimming: 0 bases; junction bases outside the gene matches: 10. CDR1 MNHNY and CDR2 SVGAGI come from the germline V gene (reference sequence). DNA for the CDR3: TGTGCCAGCAGCGCCCGACGAGGGGGCCTGAACACTGAAGCTTTCTTT. Residues: CASSARRGGLNTEAFF.

This clone turned up a few times. The V call is TRBV28, the J call TRBJ1-2; D unresolved. Germline loops: CDR1 MDHEN, CDR2 SYDVKM. Trimming cost V 3 bases and J 1 base, with 9 bases left between them. This CDR3 spans 14 amino acids. The CDR3 nucleotides read TGTGCCAGCAGTTTTAGTATCGATAACTATGGCTACACCTTC. Translating it yields CASSFSIDNYGYTF.